This T cell receptor (beta chain) appears in the sequencing data of a study of OX40 agonist ivuxolimab in advanced cancers. Study at large: At doses from 0.01 to 10 mg/kg, patients were given intravenous ivuxolimab every 2 weeks. Allowance was made for prior anti-PD-1, anti-PD-L1 or anti-CTLA-4 therapy, and about 40% had some.

The CDR3 sequence is 13 residues long. CDR1 and CDR2 (germline): GTSNPN, SVGIG (reference sequence). V was pared by 5 bases and J by 4 bases, with 7 bases of the junction left unmatched. Autoimmune disease history or systemic immunosuppression barred patients. Peripheral blood came from all dose cohorts at three timepoints. TCRdb's copy holds only in-frame clones and misses some; the assay was immunoSEQ multiplex PCR. The data show 90,000 to 100,000 clones, about 96% seen once. This rearrangement joins TRBV30 to TRBJ1-1, with 7 bases fitting TRBD1. This receptor was obtained from an adult with an advanced solid tumor such as melanoma, head and neck, liver or kidney cancer. The sample was CD4+ or CD8+ T cells sorted from blood, taken in a trial of the OX40 agonist ivuxolimab. As DNA, the CDR3 is TGTGCCTGGGAGGGGGCCTTGGGCACTGAAGCTTTCTTT. Amino acid sequence: CAWEGALGTEAFF.